This TCR beta chain was sequenced for a study of chemoradiotherapy in HPV16-positive cancers. The assay was immunoSEQ multiplex PCR, and TCRdb's table has in-frame clones only and misses some. The data show around 6,400 clones, with around 73% seen just once and about a tenth held by the top ten. The CDR3 extends over 12 amino acids. Germline V CDR1 and CDR2: MDHEN, SYDVKM. Between the trimmed V and J ends, which lost 4 bases and 11 bases, there was a span of 12 bases. Details on this clone: Its antigen is unknown.

Study-wide findings and caveats: HPV-responsive T-cell expansion during chemoradiotherapy was linked to improved recurrence-free survival in HPV16-positive patients.

The sequence derives from a human donor with HPV-associated anogenital cancer. Sampling was done from a patient who underwent chemoradiotherapy. J is TRBJ1-3 and V is TRBV28; D gene uncertain. The CDR3 is CASSSPRRAIYF. The CDR3 nucleotides read TGTGCCAGCAGTTCCCCCCGAAGGGCCATATATTTT.